Listed below are T cell receptor beta chains from one sample, sequenced in a study of control samples from healthy donors and cancer patients. Libraries were prepared by immunoSEQ multiplex PCR; TCRdb keeps only in-frame clonotypes and omits some of them. The sample includes about 180,000 clones, approximately 90% of them seen just once. The specimen was blood. The receptor set was obtained from a man between 25 and 39 years old in good health. Both conserved end residues are part of each CDR3. A D gene is named only where the DNA matches it firmly.

D gene,J gene,V gene,CDR3 DNA,CDR3 protein
.,TRBJ1-1,TRBV30,TGTGCCTGGAGTGGCAGTCCGGACACTGAAGCTTTCTTT,CAWSGSPDTEAFF
.,TRBJ2-3,TRBV14,TGTGCCAGCAGCCTTCTGAATGGGGGACTCACAGATACGCAGTATTTT,CASSLLNGGLTDTQYF
.,TRBJ1-2,TRBV4-3,TGCGCCAGCAGCCAAGAGGAGCTCGGGGGAATCGCCTACACCTTC,CASSQEELGGIAYTF
.,TRBJ2-1,TRBV15,TGTGCCACCAGCAGAGGGGGAGGAGTTGCCTACAATGAGCAGTTCTTC,CATSRGGGVAYNEQFF
.,TRBJ2-5,TRBV7-2,TGTGCCAGCAGCCAAGGCCCGCTAGCGCAAGAGACCCAGTACTTC,CASSQGPLAQETQYF
TRBD2,TRBJ2-3,TRBV9,TGTGCCAGCAGCGTAGCCGCGTCTGCGGGGGGAGGCACAGATACGCAGTATTTT,CASSVAASAGGGTDTQYF
.,TRBJ2-6,TRBV11-3,TGTGCCAGCAGCCCAGGGTCTGGGGCCAACGTCCTGACTTTC,CASSPGSGANVLTF
TRBD1,TRBJ1-2,TRBV30,TGTGCCTGGAGTATGAAACCGGGACAGAAAAACTATGGCTACACCTTC,CAWSMKPGQKNYGYTF
TRBD1,TRBJ1-1,TRBV6-5,TGTGCCAGCAGGGCGACAGGGGAAACTGAAGCTTTCTTT,CASRATGETEAFF
.,TRBJ1-1,TRBV15,TGTGCCACCAGCGACCGCCTGAACACTGAAGCTTTCTTT,CATSDRLNTEAFF
TRBD1,TRBJ2-7,TRBV19,TGTGCCAGTAGTATCGGGTCCGGGACAGCATACGAGCAGTACTTC,CASSIGSGTAYEQYF
TRBD1,TRBJ1-6,TRBV10-2,TGCGCCTCCTCGAGGACAGGCAACTATAATTCACCCCTCCACTTT,CASSRTGNYNSPLHF
TRBD1,TRBJ1-4,TRBV13,TGTGCCAGCAGCTTACATAGGAACAGGGGCGGAGAAAAACTGTTTTTT,CASSLHRNRGGEKLFF
TRBD1,TRBJ1-4,TRBV19,TGTGCCAGTAGTATAGGAGGGACAGAGTTTGAAAAACTGTTTTTT,CASSIGGTEFEKLFF
.,TRBJ2-4,TRBV6-2/TRBV6-3,TGTGCCAGCAGTTACTGGTCCCGGGCCCAAAACATTCAGTACTTC,CASSYWSRAQNIQYF
TRBD2,TRBJ2-3,TRBV30,TGTGCCTGGACCCCGCGGGGGTTTTCGGATACGCAGTATTTT,CAWTPRGFSDTQYF
.,TRBJ1-1,TRBV27,TGTGCCAGCAGTTTAGGGGGGTCTGCCCTGATTGAAGCTTTCTTT,CASSLGGSALIEAFF